This T cell receptor (beta chain) was identified during a study of blood T cell repertoires in COVID-19. For the study at large: Italy, Spain and the United States were the sources of the convalescent and acute COVID-19 samples. Sample material is recorded as cDNA or gDNA derived from T cells, B-cell-depleted T cells, or PBMCs.

Seattle-derived patients entered the study during active infection and were followed longitudinally. Trimming cost V 1 base and J 4 bases; bases outside gene matches: 5. Germline CDR1 SGHDT, CDR2 YYEEEE. The CDR3 loop spans 16 amino acids. In the source study's methods: Estimation of nucleated cell counts relied on the amplification of reference gene primers. Clones were read by immunoSEQ multiplex PCR, and TCRdb kept only the in-frame ones, dropping some. V and J calls and clone size follow that table, whereas D and trimming were derived from the DNA. In the table there are over 150,000 clones, approximately 94% of which are singletons.

The origin of this receptor is a man aged 25-40 years with COVID-19, enrolled during active disease. Material: peripheral blood. The rearrangement links TRBV5-6 to TRBJ2-2; 9 positions match TRBD1. In DNA, the CDR3 is TGTGCCAGCAGCTTGTGGGGACAGGGACTCACCGGGGAGCTGTTTTTT. Translating gives CASSLWGQGLTGELFF.